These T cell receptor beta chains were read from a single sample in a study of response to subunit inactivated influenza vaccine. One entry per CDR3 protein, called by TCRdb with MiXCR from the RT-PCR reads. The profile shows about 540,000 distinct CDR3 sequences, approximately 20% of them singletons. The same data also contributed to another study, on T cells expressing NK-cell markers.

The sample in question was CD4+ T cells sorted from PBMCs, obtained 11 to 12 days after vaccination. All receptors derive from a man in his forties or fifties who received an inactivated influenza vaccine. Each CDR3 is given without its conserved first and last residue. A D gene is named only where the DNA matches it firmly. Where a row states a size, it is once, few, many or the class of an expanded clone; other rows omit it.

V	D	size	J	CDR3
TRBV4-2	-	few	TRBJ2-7	ASSQGDGMYEQY
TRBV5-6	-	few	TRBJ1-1	ASSARNTEAF
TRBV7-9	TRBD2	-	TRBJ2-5	ASSYFLASGQETQY
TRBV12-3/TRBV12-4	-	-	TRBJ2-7	ASSLSFGYEQY
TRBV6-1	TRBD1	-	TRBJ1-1	AINDHRGMNTEAF
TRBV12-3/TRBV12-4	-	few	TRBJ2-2	ASSGQTNTGELF
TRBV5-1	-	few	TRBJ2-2	ASSPGHGNTGELF
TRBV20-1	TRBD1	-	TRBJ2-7	SASRGLSYEQY
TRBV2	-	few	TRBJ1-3	ASTGQGRNTIY
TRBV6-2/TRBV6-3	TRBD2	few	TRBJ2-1	ASTGLAVVNEQF
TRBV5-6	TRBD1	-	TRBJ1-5	ASSLDRGAIGQPQH
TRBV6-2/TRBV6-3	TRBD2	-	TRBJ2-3	ASSYSSSGGSVDTQY
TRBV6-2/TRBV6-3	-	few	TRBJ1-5	ASSSVGWPSNQPQH
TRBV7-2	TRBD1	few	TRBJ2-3	ASSADRGPDTQY
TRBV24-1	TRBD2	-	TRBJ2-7	ATSDSTSGRVYEQY
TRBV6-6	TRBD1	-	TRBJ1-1	ASSIGQGSEAF
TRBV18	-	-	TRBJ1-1	ASSQQDMNTEAF
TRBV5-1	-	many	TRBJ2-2	ASGKGGNTGELF
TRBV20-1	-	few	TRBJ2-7	SAKGGSTNEQY
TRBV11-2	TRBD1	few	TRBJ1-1	ASSSRDRGEAF
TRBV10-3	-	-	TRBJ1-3	AINPATSGNTIY
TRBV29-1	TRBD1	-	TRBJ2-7	SAAPQGDYEQY
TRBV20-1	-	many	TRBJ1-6	SADRRAGNSPLH
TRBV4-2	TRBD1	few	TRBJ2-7	ASSPTPGQAITYEQY
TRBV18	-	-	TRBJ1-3	ASSPPNTASGNTIY
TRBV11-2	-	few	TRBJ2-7	ASSSHQSTGSYEQY
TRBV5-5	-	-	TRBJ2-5	DSSLVGEETQY
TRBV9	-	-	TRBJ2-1	ASSDLDFNEQF
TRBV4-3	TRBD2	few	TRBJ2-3	ASSPNRGGFQSTQY
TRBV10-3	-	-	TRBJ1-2	AISEGVRDGYT
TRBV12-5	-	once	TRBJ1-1	ASGPGLNTEAF
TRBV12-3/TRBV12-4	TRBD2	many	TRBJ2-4	ASSLGTSGAEDIQY
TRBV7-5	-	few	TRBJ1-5	ISVSGDILNQPQH
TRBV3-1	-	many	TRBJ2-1	ASSQFNEQF
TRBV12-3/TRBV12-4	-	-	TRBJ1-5	ASSLEQNQPQH
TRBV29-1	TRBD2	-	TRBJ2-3	SVEASGRGDTQY
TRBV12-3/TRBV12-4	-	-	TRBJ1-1	ASSLLAANEAF
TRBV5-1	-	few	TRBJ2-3	ASSLMFTFTDTQY
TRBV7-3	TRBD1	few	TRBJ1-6	ASSPGQESPLH
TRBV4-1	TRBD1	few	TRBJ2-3	ASSQIGTGDDTQY
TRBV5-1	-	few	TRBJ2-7	ASSQDESRKNYEQY
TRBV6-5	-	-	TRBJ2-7	ASSYLVRGSYEQY
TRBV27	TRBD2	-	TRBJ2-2	ASRPQGRGGGELF
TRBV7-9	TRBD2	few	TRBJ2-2	ASSFTGLVDNTGELF
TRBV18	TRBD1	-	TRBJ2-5	ASSVDRAETQY
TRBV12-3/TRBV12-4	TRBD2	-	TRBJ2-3	ASSLRLARTDTQY
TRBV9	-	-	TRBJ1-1	ASSVSGAGTEAF
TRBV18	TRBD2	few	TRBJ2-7	ASSRREAYEQY
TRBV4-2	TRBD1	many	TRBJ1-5	ASSQGGQSNQPQH
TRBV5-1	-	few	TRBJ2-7	ASSLGGGGVNEQY
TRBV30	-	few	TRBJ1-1	AWSVQTNTEAF
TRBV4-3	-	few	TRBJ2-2	ASSQVERSGELF
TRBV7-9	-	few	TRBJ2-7	ASSPRETAYEQY
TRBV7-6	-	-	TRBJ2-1	ASSQMGHGNEQF
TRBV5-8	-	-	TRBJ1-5	ASSLDPQPQH
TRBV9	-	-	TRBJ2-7	ASSVGGFSYEQY
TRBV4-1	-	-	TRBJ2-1	ASSQDPGAGSYNEQF
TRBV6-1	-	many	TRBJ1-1	ASSRSQNTEAF